The 19 T cell receptor beta chains given below trace back to one sample, sequenced in a study of blood T cell repertoires in COVID-19. The table came from immunoSEQ multiplex PCR; TCRdb's copy has only in-frame clones and leaves some out. This sample has about 330,000 clones, with approximately 86% found just once. Sequenced input: peripheral blood. These receptors came from a man aged 25 to 45 with COVID-19, enrolled during active disease.

V gene TRBV6-1 combines with J gene TRBJ1-5; the D gene is possibly TRBD1 (5 bases). The CDR3 is 16 residues long. Germline-derived CDR1 and CDR2 are MNHNS and SASEGT. Trimming took 2 bases from V and 0 from J, leaving 11 bases between them. CDR3 region: CASSEFGGYSNQPQHF. The CDR3 nucleotides are TGTGCCAGCAGTGAATTTGGGGGGTATAGCAATCAGCCCCAGCATTTT.

The chain recombines TRBV20-1 with TRBJ2-7; tentative D call: TRBD1 (6 bases). The germline V gene has CDR1 DFQATT and CDR2 SNEGSKA (reference sequence). The V end lost 3 bases, the J end lost 3 bases, and 6 bases lay between the germline ends. The CDR3 runs to 11 residues. In DNA, the CDR3 is TGCAGTGCTAGGGGACACTACGAGCAGTACTTC. Its protein product is CSARGHYEQYF.

A remark on this clone: Other nucleotide sequences from this sample produce the same CDR3. The genes are TRBV5-1 and TRBJ2-7; 7 nucleotides match TRBD1. The CDR3 consists of 15 residues. CDR1 and CDR2 from the germline V gene are SGHRS and YFSETQ. Trimming removed 0 bases from V and 0 bases from J; junction bases left unmatched: 3. DNA for the CDR3: TGCGCCAGCAGCTTGGGGGGGACAGTCTCCTACGAGCAGTACTTC. This gives the protein CASSLGGTVSYEQYF.

This clone was observed at least ten times. The chain links TRBV7-2 to TRBJ1-2, with D maybe TRBD1 (5 bases). V was trimmed by 4 bases and J by 1 base, leaving 13 bases between them. CDR1 is SGHTA, CDR2 FQGNSA, per germline. The CDR3 is 15 amino acids. The CDR3 loop is CASSSQQARNYGYTF. DNA for the CDR3: TGTGCCAGCAGCTCTCAACAGGCTCGTAACTATGGCTACACCTTC.

The rearrangement links TRBV10-3 to TRBJ1-5; 11 bases map to TRBD1. The CDR3 totals 17 residues. Per germline, CDR1 ENHRY and CDR2 SYGVKD. The V segment lost 5 bases and the J segment 10 bases; nucleotides outside the gene matches: 16. DNA for the CDR3: TGTGCCATCAGTCCGGACAGGGGGCGAAATTTCCAATCACCCCAGCATTTT. Translating it yields CAISPDRGRNFQSPQHF.

The V and J genes are TRBV2 and TRBJ1-5, with D unresolved. Trimming pared 1 base from V and 0 bases from J, leaving 7 bases between. The CDR3 totals 15 residues. Germline V CDR1 and CDR2: SNHLY, FYNNEI. CDR3 in amino acids: CASSEGGFSNQPQHF. The CDR3, as DNA: TGTGCCAGCAGTGAAGGCGGGTTTAGCAATCAGCCCCAGCATTTT.

This chain joins TRBV7-9 and TRBJ2-5, with 10 bases fitting TRBD2. Trimming took 5 bases from V and 5 from J; bases not matched to a gene: 11. The CDR3 spans 16 residues. Germline CDR1 is SEHNR and CDR2 is FQNEAQ (reference sequence). In DNA, the CDR3 is TGTGCCAGCAGCGCACTTCTAGCGGGAGAAGGGGAGACCCAGTACTTC. Translated, it gives CASSALLAGEGETQYF.

This chain links TRBV7-2 with TRBJ2-3; D may be TRBD2 (5 bases). The V and J ends lost 0 bases and 6 bases respectively, with 10 bases between them. The CDR3 has 14 residues. Germline CDR1 SGHTA, CDR2 FQGNSA. The CDR3 DNA follows: TGTGCCAGCAGCTTAGCCGGGATTATGGATACGCAGTATTTT. It specifies CASSLAGIMDTQYF.

The chain has TRBV27 and TRBJ2-7, with 10 nucleotides matching TRBD1. Trimming took 8 bases from V and 6 from J; bases not matched to a gene: 10. Per germline, CDR1 MNHEY and CDR2 SMNVEV (reference sequence). This CDR3 region has 14 residues. Here the CDR3 DNA reads TGTGCCAGCGGGGGACGGGACAGGGGACGCGAGCAGTACTTC. This sequence encodes CASGGRDRGREQYF.

This clone has a single count. This chain joins TRBV11-3 and TRBJ2-7; D remains unclear. This CDR3 comprises 13 residues. CDR1 is SGHNT and CDR2 is YENEEA in the germline V gene. Trimming stripped 0 bases from V and 4 bases from J, with 7 bases between. The CDR3 DNA sequence: TGTGCCAGCAGCTTAGATCTAGAATACGAGCAGTACTTC. Translating gives CASSLDLEYEQYF.

This chain links TRBV24-1 with TRBJ2-7, with 9 positions matching TRBD2. Germline V gene lookup returns CDR1 KGHDR and CDR2 SFDVKD. The J segment lost 4 bases and the V segment lost 5 bases, leaving 8 bases of the junction unmatched. The CDR3 extends over 15 amino acids. The CDR3 here is CATSAPLAGRYEQYF. CDR3 bases: TGTGCCACCAGTGCCCCCCTAGCGGGAAGGTACGAGCAGTACTTC.

This clone turned up a few times. V and J are TRBV19 and TRBJ2-7; weak D call: TRBD2 (6 bases). Per the germline V gene, CDR1 is LNHDA and CDR2 is SQIVND (reference sequence). There are 17 residues in the CDR3. Trimming took 1 base from V and 5 from J, leaving 21 bases between them. CDR3 in amino acids: CASSIALVRGSHHEQYF. In DNA, the CDR3 is TGTGCCAGTAGTATAGCATTAGTTCGGGGGAGCCACCACGAGCAGTACTTC.

This clone has just one count. CDR3 sequence reads: CASSLRGEGEQFF. CDR3 sequence (DNA): TGTGCCAGCAGCTTACGGGGGGAAGGTGAGCAGTTCTTC. The chain couples TRBV11-2 to TRBJ2-1; 7 bases agree with TRBD2. V trimming: 2 bases; J trimming: 9 bases; junction bases outside the gene matches: 4. Germline V gene lookup returns CDR1 SGHAT and CDR2 FQNNGV. This CDR3 has 13 amino acids.

The chain links TRBV9 to TRBJ2-3; D is ambiguous. The CDR3 contains 13 residues. Per germline, CDR1 SGDLS and CDR2 YYNGEE. V was clipped by 0 bases and J by 3 bases, with 5 bases between them. CDR3: CASSVDSTDTQYF. The CDR3 DNA reads TGTGCCAGCAGCGTAGACTCTACAGATACGCAGTATTTT.

The CDR3 sequence is CASSLSGSTHEQYF. CDR3 nucleotide sequence: TGTGCCAGCAGCTTAAGCGGGAGTACCCACGAGCAGTACTTC. The chain uses TRBV7-3 and TRBJ2-7; 7 bases agree with TRBD2. Germline trimming cut 1 base from V and 5 bases from J; bases unmatched to any gene: 5. From germline, CDR1 is SGHTA and CDR2 FQGTGA. This CDR3 has 14 amino acids.

The rearrangement uses TRBV20-1 and TRBJ2-7; 11 nucleotides line up with TRBD2. Per germline, CDR1 DFQATT and CDR2 SNEGSKA (reference sequence). V trimming: 3 bases; J trimming: 2 bases; junction bases outside the gene matches: 0. CDR3 length equals 13 residues. The CDR3 DNA sequence: TGCAGTGCTAGTAGCGGGAGGGCCTACGAGCAGTACTTC. Encoded protein: CSASSGRAYEQYF.

The chain links TRBV3-1 (or the pseudogene TRBV3-2) to TRBJ2-5; D remains unclear. The CDR3 loop spans 12 amino acids. CDR1 LGHDT and CDR2 YNNKEL come from the germline V gene (reference sequence). V was pared by 3 bases and J by 3 bases, with 5 bases between. The DNA for the CDR3 is TGTGCCAGCAGCCAGACAAAAGAGACCCAGTACTTC. It translates to CASSQTKETQYF.

V usage is TRBV10-3 and J usage is TRBJ2-7; possible D gene TRBD1, 6 bases. V lost 3 bases, J lost 1 base, and 16 bases lay in between. Germline V lookup: CDR1 ENHRY, CDR2 SYGVKD. The CDR3 has 16 residues. CDR3 sequence reads: CAISERADRNSYEQYF. The CDR3 nucleotides read TGTGCCATCAGTGAACGAGCGGACAGAAATTCCTACGAGCAGTACTTC.

This sequence joins TRBV6-2 or TRBV6-3 and TRBJ1-4; perhaps TRBD1 as D (6 bases). Trimming removed 4 bases from V and 4 bases from J, with 13 bases in between. The CDR3 has 15 residues. Germline V gives CDR1 MNHEY, CDR2 SVGEGT. DNA of the CDR3: TGTGCCAGCAGTTTACAGGGCGGAGGTAATGAAAAACTGTTTTTT. Amino acid sequence: CASSLQGGGNEKLFF.